This paragraph reports one TCR beta chain. This CDR3 is also generated by other DNA sequences in the sample. With 0 bases clipped from V and 4 bases from J, the junction kept 3 bases outside the gene matches. There are 15 residues in the CDR3. The germline gives CDR1 MNHEY, CDR2 SMNVEV (reference sequence). As defined, naive CD8 cells were CD45RO-negative and positively selected for CCR7, with terminally differentiated effector memory CD45RA+ cells excluded. This entry is derived from a study of shared clonotypes between healthy human individuals. Profiled with immunoSEQ multiplex PCR; TCRdb holds only in-frame clones, not every one. This sample has about 2.2 million clones, with roughly 91% found just once.

The chain joins TRBV27 to TRBJ1-1; TRBD1 aligns across 9 bases. This clonotype was obtained from a young man in good health. Some clones in this sample may be carry-over from other donors' samples. The sequencing sample was made of naive CD8+ T cells from PBMCs. CDR3 protein: CASSLSGTGRTEAFF. DNA for the CDR3: TGTGCCAGCAGTTTATCGGGGACAGGGCGCACTGAAGCTTTCTTT.